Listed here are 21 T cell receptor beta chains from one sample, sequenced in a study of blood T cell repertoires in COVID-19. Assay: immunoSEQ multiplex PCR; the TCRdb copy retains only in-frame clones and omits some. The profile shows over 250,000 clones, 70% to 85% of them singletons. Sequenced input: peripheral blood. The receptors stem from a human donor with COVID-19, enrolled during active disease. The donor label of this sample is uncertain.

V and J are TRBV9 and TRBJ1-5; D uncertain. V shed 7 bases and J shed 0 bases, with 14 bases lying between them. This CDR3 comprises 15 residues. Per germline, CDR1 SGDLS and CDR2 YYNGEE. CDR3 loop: CASGETPYSNQPQHF. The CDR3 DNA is TGTGCCAGCGGCGAGACACCGTATAGCAATCAGCCCCAGCATTTT.

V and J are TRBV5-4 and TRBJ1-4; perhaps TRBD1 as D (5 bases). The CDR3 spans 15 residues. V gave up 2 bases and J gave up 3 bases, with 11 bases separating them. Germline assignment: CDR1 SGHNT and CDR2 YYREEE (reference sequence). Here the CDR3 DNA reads TGTGCCAGCAGCTTTCGGGGGTCAGCTAATGAAAAACTGTTTTTT. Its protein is CASSFRGSANEKLFF.

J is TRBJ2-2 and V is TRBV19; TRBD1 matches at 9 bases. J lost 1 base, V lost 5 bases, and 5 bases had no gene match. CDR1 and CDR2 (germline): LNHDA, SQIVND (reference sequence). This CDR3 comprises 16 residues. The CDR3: CASSAPDRGNTGELFF. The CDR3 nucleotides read TGTGCCAGTAGTGCCCCGGACAGGGGGAACACCGGGGAGCTGTTTTTT.

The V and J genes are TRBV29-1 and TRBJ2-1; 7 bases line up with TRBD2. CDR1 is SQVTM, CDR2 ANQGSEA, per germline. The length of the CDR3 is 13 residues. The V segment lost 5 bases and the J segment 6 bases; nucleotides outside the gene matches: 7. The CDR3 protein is CSVRDYRTNEQFF. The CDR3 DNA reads TGCAGCGTTAGGGACTACCGCACCAATGAGCAGTTCTTC.

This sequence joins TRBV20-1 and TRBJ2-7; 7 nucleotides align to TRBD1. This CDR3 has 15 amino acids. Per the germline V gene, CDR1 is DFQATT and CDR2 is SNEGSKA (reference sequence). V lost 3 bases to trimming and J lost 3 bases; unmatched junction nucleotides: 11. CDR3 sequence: CSASPPGQTVYEQYF. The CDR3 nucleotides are TGCAGTGCTAGTCCTCCGGGACAGACGGTCTACGAGCAGTACTTC.

CDR3 DNA: TGTGCCAGCAGCTTAGGTTTGGACAGCTTGAATGAAAAACTGTTTTTT. This translates into CASSLGLDSLNEKLFF. The chain recombines TRBV13 with TRBJ1-4, with D tentatively TRBD1 (6 bases). CDR1 is PRHDT, CDR2 FYEKMQ, per germline (reference sequence). Trimming shortened V by 0 bases and J by 5 bases, and 13 bases separated the two germline ends. This CDR3 comprises 16 residues.

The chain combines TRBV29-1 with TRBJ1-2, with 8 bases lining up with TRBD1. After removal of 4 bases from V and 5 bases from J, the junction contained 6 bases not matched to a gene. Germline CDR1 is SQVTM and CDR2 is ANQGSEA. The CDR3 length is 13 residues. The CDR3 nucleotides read TGCAGCGTTGGGCAGGGGGCCCCATATGGCTACACCTTC. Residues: CSVGQGAPYGYTF.

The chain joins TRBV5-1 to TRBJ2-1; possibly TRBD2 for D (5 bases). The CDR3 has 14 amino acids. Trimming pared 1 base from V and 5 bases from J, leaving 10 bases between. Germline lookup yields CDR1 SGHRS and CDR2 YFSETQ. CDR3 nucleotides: TGCGCCAGCAGCTTGTCCTACGGGGACAATGAGCAGTTCTTC. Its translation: CASSLSYGDNEQFF.

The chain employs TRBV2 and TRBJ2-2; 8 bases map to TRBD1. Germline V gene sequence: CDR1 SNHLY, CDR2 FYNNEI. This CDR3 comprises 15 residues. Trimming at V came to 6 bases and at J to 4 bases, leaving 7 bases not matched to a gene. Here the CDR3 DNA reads TGTGCCAGCAGGCAGGGGGCGCTTGCCACCGGGGAGCTGTTTTTT. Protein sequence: CASRQGALATGELFF. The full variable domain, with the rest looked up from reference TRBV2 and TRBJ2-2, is EPEVTQTPSHQVTQMGQEVILRCVPISNHLYFYWYRQILGQKVEFLVSFYNNEISEKSEIFDDQFSVERPDGSNFTLKIRSTKLEDSAMYFCASRQGALATGELFFGEGSRLTVL.

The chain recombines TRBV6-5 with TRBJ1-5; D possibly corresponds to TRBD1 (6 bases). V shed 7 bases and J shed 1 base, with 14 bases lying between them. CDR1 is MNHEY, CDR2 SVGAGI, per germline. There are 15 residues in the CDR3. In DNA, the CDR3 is TGTGCCAGCAAGGCGGAGGGGGGGAGCAATCAGCCCCAGCATTTT. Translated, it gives CASKAEGGSNQPQHF.

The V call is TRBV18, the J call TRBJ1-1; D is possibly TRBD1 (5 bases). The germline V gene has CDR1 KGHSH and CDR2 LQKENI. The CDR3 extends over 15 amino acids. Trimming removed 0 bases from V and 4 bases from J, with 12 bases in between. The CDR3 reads CASSPPGASGTEAFF. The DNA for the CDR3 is TGTGCCAGCTCACCACCTGGGGCCTCGGGCACTGAAGCTTTCTTT.

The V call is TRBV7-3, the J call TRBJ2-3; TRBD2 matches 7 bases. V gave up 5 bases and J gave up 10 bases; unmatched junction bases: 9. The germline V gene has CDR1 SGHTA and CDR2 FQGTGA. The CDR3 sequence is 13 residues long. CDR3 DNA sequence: TGTGCCAGCAGCCCCGGGACTACTCGGGCGCAGTATTTT. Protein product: CASSPGTTRAQYF. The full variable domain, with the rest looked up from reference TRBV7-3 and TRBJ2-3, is GAGVSQTPSNKVTEKGKYVELRCDPISGHTALYWYRQSLGQGPEFLIYFQGTGAADDSGLPNDRFFAVRPEGSVSTLKIQRTERGDSAVYLCASSPGTTRAQYFGPGTRLTVL.

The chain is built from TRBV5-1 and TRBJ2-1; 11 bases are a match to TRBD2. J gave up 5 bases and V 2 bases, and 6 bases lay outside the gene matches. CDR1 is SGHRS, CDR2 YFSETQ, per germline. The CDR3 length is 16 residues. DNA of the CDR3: TGCGCCAGCAGCTTAACTAGCGGGGGATACAACAATGAGCAGTTCTTC. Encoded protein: CASSLTSGGYNNEQFF.

CDR3 sequence: CAISEGTSGYNEQFF. DNA for the CDR3: TGTGCCATCAGTGAGGGGACTAGCGGTTACAATGAGCAGTTCTTC. This sequence joins TRBV10-3 and TRBJ2-1; 11 nucleotides match TRBD2. Germline CDR1 ENHRY, CDR2 SYGVKD. The V segment lost 2 bases and the J segment 4 bases; nucleotides outside the gene matches: 1. The CDR3 sequence is 15 residues long.

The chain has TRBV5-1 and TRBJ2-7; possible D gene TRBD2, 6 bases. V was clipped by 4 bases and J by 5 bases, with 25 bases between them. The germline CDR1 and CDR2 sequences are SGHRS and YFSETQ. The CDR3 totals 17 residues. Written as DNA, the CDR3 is TGCGCCAGCAGCCTTGACCGGGCTAGCGACCGCCGGGACGAGCAGTACTTC. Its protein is CASSLDRASDRRDEQYF.

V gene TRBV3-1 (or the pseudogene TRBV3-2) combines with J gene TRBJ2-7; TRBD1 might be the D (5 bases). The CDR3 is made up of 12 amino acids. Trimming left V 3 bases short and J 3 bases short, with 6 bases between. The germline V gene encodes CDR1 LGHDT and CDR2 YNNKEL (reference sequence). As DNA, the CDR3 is TGTGCCAGCAGCCATACAGGCTACGAGCAGTACTTC. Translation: CASSHTGYEQYF.

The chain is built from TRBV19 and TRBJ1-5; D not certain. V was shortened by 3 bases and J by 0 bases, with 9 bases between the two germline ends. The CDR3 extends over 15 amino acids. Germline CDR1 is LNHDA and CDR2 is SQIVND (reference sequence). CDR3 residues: CASSIYGNSNQPQHF. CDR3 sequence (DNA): TGTGCCAGTAGTATCTACGGGAATAGCAATCAGCCCCAGCATTTT.

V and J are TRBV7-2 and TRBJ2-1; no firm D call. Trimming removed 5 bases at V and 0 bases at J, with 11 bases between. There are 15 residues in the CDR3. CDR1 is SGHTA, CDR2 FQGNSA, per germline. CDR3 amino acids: CASSLLQSSYNEQFF. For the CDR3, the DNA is TGTGCCAGCAGCCTCCTACAGAGCTCCTACAATGAGCAGTTCTTC.

The CDR3 protein is CASSLAGLREAFF. The CDR3 nucleotides are TGTGCCAGCAGCCTAGCAGGGCTCCGTGAAGCTTTCTTT. The chain uses TRBV3-1 (or the pseudogene TRBV3-2) and TRBJ1-1; weak D call: TRBD1 (5 bases). Germline CDR1 LGHDT, CDR2 YNNKEL (reference sequence). V lost 4 bases and J lost 7, with 13 bases in between. The CDR3 length is 13 residues.

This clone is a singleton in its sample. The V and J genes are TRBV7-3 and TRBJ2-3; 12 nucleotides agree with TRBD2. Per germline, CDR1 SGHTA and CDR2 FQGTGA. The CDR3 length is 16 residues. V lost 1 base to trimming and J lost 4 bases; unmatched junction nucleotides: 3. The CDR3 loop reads CASSLNLAGGADTQYF. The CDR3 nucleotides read TGTGCCAGCAGCTTAAATCTAGCGGGAGGGGCAGATACGCAGTATTTT. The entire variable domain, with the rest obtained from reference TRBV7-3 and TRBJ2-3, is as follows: GAGVSQTPSNKVTEKGKYVELRCDPISGHTALYWYRQSLGQGPEFLIYFQGTGAADDSGLPNDRFFAVRPEGSVSTLKIQRTERGDSAVYLCASSLNLAGGADTQYFGPGTRLTVL.

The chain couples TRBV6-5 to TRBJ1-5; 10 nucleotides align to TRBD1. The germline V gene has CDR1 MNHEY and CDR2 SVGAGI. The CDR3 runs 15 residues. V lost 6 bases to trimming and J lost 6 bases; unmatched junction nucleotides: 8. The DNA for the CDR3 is TGTGCCAGCAGCCTCGGACAGGGGGTAGGTCAGCCCCAGCATTTT. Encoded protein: CASSLGQGVGQPQHF.